This TCR beta chain came from a study of T cell responses to AZD1222 COVID-19 vaccine. Study results and limitations: Baseline testing showed seropositivity in only a handful of AZD1222 recipients. When two AZD1222 doses had been given, Spike-specific TCR breadth and depth rose. Donors, mostly white British, included more females; clonal diversity was possibly underestimated.

About this clone itself: The antigen remains undetermined.

The CDR3 contains 15 residues. The V gene lost 6 bases and the J gene lost 3 bases, with 16 bases spanning the gap. Germline lookup yields CDR1 SEHNR and CDR2 FQNEAQ (reference sequence). Method: immunoSEQ multiplex PCR; TCRdb's copy keeps in-frame clones and lacks some. Among 150,000 or so clones listed, under 95% were seen once. This rearrangement joins TRBV7-9 to TRBJ2-3; possible D gene TRBD1, 5 bases. Specimen: peripheral blood, collected on day 0 of MenACWY control vaccination. This clonotype originated in an adult in good health. CDR3 loop: CASRPPAQGTDTQYF. CDR3 nucleotide sequence: TGTGCCAGCAGACCACCGGCCCAGGGAACAGATACGCAGTATTTT. The full variable domain, its missing parts supplied by reference TRBV7-9 and TRBJ2-3, is DTGVSQNPRHKITKRGQNVTFRCDPISEHNRLYWYRQTLGQGPEFLTYFQNEAQLEKSRLLSDRFSAERPKGSFSTLEIQRTEQGDSAMYLCASRPPAQGTDTQYFGPGTRLTVL.